Each of the 8 T cell receptor beta chains below was sequenced from the same sample in a study of shared clonotypes between healthy human individuals. Measured with immunoSEQ multiplex PCR; TCRdb has only the in-frame clones, and not every one. The sample lists approximately 1.9 million clones, just over 90% seen once, with approximately 1.6% in the top ten. Naive CD8 isolation took CD45RO-negative cells positively selected for CCR7 and excluded terminally differentiated effector memory CD45RA+ cells. Input material: naive CD8+ T cells from PBMCs. These receptors came from a man aged 18 to 30 in good health. Some clones in this sample may be carry-over from other donors' samples.

The sample holds one count of this clone. V gene TRBV27 combines with J gene TRBJ1-1; maybe TRBD1 (5 bases). This CDR3 spans 16 amino acids. Trimming shortened V by 0 bases and J by 0 bases, and 11 bases separated the two germline ends. Germline values: CDR1 MNHEY, CDR2 SMNVEV (reference sequence). Here the CDR3 DNA reads TGTGCCAGCAGTTTATCGGTAGGGGAAATGAACACTGAAGCTTTCTTT. This sequence encodes CASSLSVGEMNTEAFF.

This chain uses TRBV27 with TRBJ2-7; 10 bases align to TRBD1. V was pared by 6 bases and J by 1 base, with 6 bases of the junction left unmatched. Germline values: CDR1 MNHEY, CDR2 SMNVEV (reference sequence). CDR3 length: 15 amino acids. Written as DNA, the CDR3 is TGTGCCAGCAGCTCGGGACAGGGGATTTCCTACGAGCAGTACTTC. Residues: CASSSGQGISYEQYF.

Only one count was recorded for this clone. CDR3 loop: CATSRGRTGPGELFF. In DNA form, the CDR3 reads TGTGCCACCAGCAGGGGGCGGACAGGGCCCGGGGAGCTGTTTTTT. This chain links TRBV15 with TRBJ2-2, with 8 bases aligning to TRBD1. Trimming removed 3 bases from V and 6 bases from J; junction bases left unmatched: 6. CDR1 and CDR2 from the germline V gene are LNHNV and YYDKDF (reference sequence). The CDR3 runs to 15 residues. Filled out from reference TRBV15 and TRBJ2-2, the complete variable domain reads DAMVIQNPRYQVTQFGKPVTLSCSQTLNHNVMYWYQQKSSQAPKLLFHYYDKDFNNEADTPDNFQSRRPNTSFCFLDIRSPGLGDTAMYLCATSRGRTGPGELFFGEGSRLTVL.

This chain connects TRBV27 to TRBJ1-1, with unresolved D. V lost 10 bases and J lost 1, with 19 bases in between. Germline V lookup: CDR1 MNHEY, CDR2 SMNVEV (reference sequence). This CDR3 contains 15 residues. The CDR3 region has the DNA TGTGCCACCTCCCCCTGGGCCGCAGGGAACACTGAAGCTTTCTTT. Its translation is CATSPWAAGNTEAFF.

V gene TRBV28 combines with J gene TRBJ2-1, with TRBD2 matching over 8 bases. Trimming cost V 6 bases and J 6 bases; bases outside gene matches: 7. Germline CDR1 reads MDHEN; CDR2 reads SYDVKM. The CDR3 runs to 14 residues. The CDR3 nucleotides are TGTGCCAGCAGGGATCACACTAGCGGCAATGAGCAGTTCTTC. Translating it yields CASRDHTSGNEQFF.

As regards this clone: The same CDR3 is also encoded by other DNA sequences in this sample. The chain carries TRBV5-1 and TRBJ2-7, with D unresolved. Trimming removed 0 bases from V and 0 bases from J, with 4 bases in between. The germline CDR1 and CDR2 sequences are SGHRS and YFSETQ. CDR3 length: 13 amino acids. Here the CDR3 DNA reads TGCGCCAGCAGCTTGGCTAGCTCCTACGAGCAGTACTTC. It specifies CASSLASSYEQYF.

The chain has TRBV28 and TRBJ2-7, with D uncertain. This CDR3 has 15 amino acids. V lost 4 bases to trimming and J lost 0 bases, with 13 bases between them. Looked up from germline, CDR1 is MDHEN and CDR2 is SYDVKM. In DNA form, the CDR3 reads TGTGCCAGCAGTTCTACTGGGAAGAGCTCCTACGAGCAGTACTTC. Translated: CASSSTGKSSYEQYF.

The chain combines TRBV28 with TRBJ2-3, with 7 bases fitting TRBD2. Germline values: CDR1 MDHEN, CDR2 SYDVKM. The CDR3 is made up of 15 amino acids. After removal of 1 base from V and 4 bases from J, the junction contained 5 bases not matched to a gene. The DNA of the CDR3 is TGTGCCAGCAGTTTATTGGCGGGAGAAGCAGATACGCAGTATTTT. This sequence encodes CASSLLAGEADTQYF.